This TCR beta chain was sequenced during a study of cytomegalovirus exposure and HLA in healthy donors (dated by TCRdb to about 2017). Regarding the study in general: An earlier analysis of some 600 of the donors reported approximately 280 Gb of sequence data and 117 million unique TCR beta sequences obtained from roughly 170 million T cells. About 310 gigabases of sequencing data and roughly 90 million unique TCR sequences were included in an early release covering roughly 600 HLA-typed donors. The genetic ancestry cluster associated with self-reported Caucasian donors included 65% to 90% of the roughly 410 genotyped donors. The study aimed to test whether cataloging public T cell receptors could reveal signatures of past pathogen exposure. The study profiled the T cell repertoires of 500 to 800 subjects by immunosequencing and related them to cytomegalovirus serostatus. In addition to the first cohort of hundreds of subjects, a separate validation cohort of over 90 different subjects was used. To predict cytomegalovirus infection status, the study combined high-throughput TCR immunosequencing, statistical association of individual TCRs with disease status, and machine learning. To study patterns of TCR occurrence, a later analysis re-analyzed previously published TCR beta repertoires from several hundred donors and added high-resolution HLA genotyping. The later analysis used no new phenotypic data to find candidate immune exposures, relying instead on TCR beta sequences and their occurrence across donors. To decide whether each TCR beta V gene segment behaved as functional or pseudogenic, an earlier analysis of 587 of the donors relied on high-throughput TCR beta sequencing. Donor age, sex, ethnicity and CMV serostatus were compiled alongside the repertoire data. Genome-wide SNP genotypes for about 65% of the 666 donors were used in a later genetic analysis, which treated that subset as a discovery cohort. All discovery cohort repertoires had been generated using a single sequencing platform. HLA typing included class I and class II loci at four-digit resolution. Typing coverage varied by locus: about 629-630 donors for A, B, C, DRB1 and DQB1; approximately 500 for DQA1; more than 600 for DPA1; 400 to 480 for DPB1. Because of strong linkage in the cohort, five DR-DQ haplotypes were treated as single units for association and clustering. Among 300 to 450 genotyped donors of the cohort, an average of about 240,000 unique TCR beta nucleotide sequences were sequenced per donor, roughly 20% of them non-productive.

Receptors were amplified or captured by the immunoSEQ multiplex PCR assay. For the multiplex PCR, a mixture combining 60 forward primers for TCR Vbeta segments and 13 reverse primers for TCR Jbeta segments was used. The CDR3 region of rearranged TCR beta genes was amplified from genomic DNA by a multiplex PCR assay. On the Illumina HiSeq System, the amplified TCR beta libraries were sequenced as 87-base-pair reads. On the study's bioinformatics: A later analysis tallied roughly 80 million unique TCR beta chains across the approximately 670 repertoires, and approximately 12 million of those chains were shared by two or more donors. Raw reads were error-corrected and collapsed into unique sequences with a nearest-neighbor algorithm that merged closely related sequences to remove PCR and sequencing errors. CDR3 sequences were aligned to IMGT reference sequences to assign V, D and J gene segments. For a sequence to be retained, at least a six-nucleotide match to both a V gene segment and a J gene segment was required. Rearrangements were called productive when the CDR3 lacked stop codons and stayed in frame with V and J; all others were non-productive. CDR3 was defined according to IMGT convention as the region running from the second conserved V-encoded cysteine to the conserved J-encoded phenylalanine. In an earlier analysis of approximately 500 of the donors, sequences lacking an unambiguous match to a single V gene segment were excluded. In an earlier analysis of 587 of the donors, a V segment was called functional when productive rearrangements were above 56.7%, and segregating when the standard deviation between donors exceeded 5%. A statistical classification framework was built to diagnose cytomegalovirus status from the catalog of TCR beta chain sequences. In a later analysis, V and J genes were assigned by comparing TCR nucleotide sequences against IMGT/GENE-DB human TR gene sequences. A later analysis assigned CDR3 sequences and most-parsimonious VDJ recombination scenarios with the TCRdist pipeline. In a later analysis, each TCR beta chain was defined by its CDR3 amino acid sequence together with its V-gene family, and reads without a unique V-gene family were excluded. To address suspected cross-contamination and a sequencing artifact, a later analysis removed a few hundred highly shared, low-generation-probability nucleotide sequences. In a later analysis, a clonal expansion index for each public chain was calculated from normalized within-repertoire ranks of inferred template counts. Generation probabilities in a later analysis came from a VDJ recombination model fitted to out-of-frame rearrangements, and those results were checked against IGoR. A later analysis scored TCR-TCR, TCR-HLA and TCR-CMV co-occurrence with hypergeometric tests, applying a repertoire-size bias correction to TCR pairs. To estimate false discovery rates, a later analysis permuted the HLA or CMV assignments 20 times. A later analysis grouped co-occurring TCRs with DBSCAN, adding TCRdist sequence similarity when clustering within HLA-allele-positive subsets. Co-occurrence clustering excluded repertoires with fewer than 30,000 or more than 120,000 public chains, plus five with anomalous nucleotide sharing. The source is immuneACCESS, and TCRdb retained only in-frame sequences with V and J called. Part of the clones is not carried over; for the studies checked, unresolved V genes explain less than half of this, and the remainder is unexplained. That table supplies the V and J calls and clone size; D and trimming were determined from the DNA. Present in this sample are about 190,000 clones, about three quarters of which were seen just once. The biggest ten clones account for approximately 1% of the sample.

A note on this clone: It lacks a known antigen. It has no much larger one-base neighbor in the sample; base qualities were not kept.

Trimming takes 5 bases off V and 0 bases off J; junction bases not matched to a gene: 9. From the cysteine up to the phenylalanine, the CDR3 has a length of 16 residues. Only the CDR3 DNA is retained, 48 bases long and in frame from the first base. The germline V gene (reference sequence) sets CDR1 to LNHDA and CDR2 to SQIVND. In total, just over 650 healthy bone marrow donors made up the cohort. At the time of sampling, every cohort member was nominally healthy, though immune exposures that went unrecorded were likely present. The donor was CMV seronegative and belonged to the group of approximately 320 seronegative cohort members. A peripheral blood sample was collected from each donor, and TCR beta sequencing was performed on peripheral blood mononuclear cells. The Qiagen DNeasy Blood Extraction Kit was used to extract genomic DNA from the blood cell samples. The paper's findings and limits, for the study overall: Assigning TCR associations to individual alleles was difficult when HLA alleles, especially DR and DQ, strongly co-occurred. A later genetic analysis associated a missense DCLRE1C variant with V-gene and J-gene trimming of TCR beta chains, and an independent cohort replicated the association. Roughly uniform sequencing depth across donors was assumed in presence/absence analyses, although this assumption may not hold. Correlated functional status among segregating V segments might be attributable to linkage disequilibrium, but an unknown experimental factor could not be ruled out. Three of the identified cytomegalovirus-associated TCR beta chains were confirmed in vitro to be specific for cytomegalovirus antigens. Several of the top co-occurrence clusters appeared to be linked to parvovirus B19, influenza, CMV and Epstein-Barr virus, according to a later analysis. Some IMGT-functional V segments, including TRBV6-2 and TRBV6-3, could not be distinguished by the 87-base-pair reads and were therefore excluded. Compared with equally common non-associated chains, HLA-associated TCR beta chains in a later analysis were more clonally expanded and had lower generation probabilities. The study listed 164 TCR beta chains as associated with cytomegalovirus. The cohort was sequenced for TCR beta chains only, and without alpha or paired-chain data the features that could be detected were limited. Most TCR sequences were observed very rarely across donors, whereas some public TCRs were present in many individuals. According to a later analysis, most CMV-associated TCR beta chains appeared to be HLA-restricted, and the HLA associations seemed to be driven largely by CMV exposure. Because HLA typing was missing for some donors at each locus, association tests included only the typed subset. In a later analysis, TCR association rates were found to vary across HLA loci, with the most associated TCRs seen for DRB1 alleles and the fewest for HLA-C alleles. Cytomegalovirus status was reported to be diagnosed by the classifier with high specificity and sensitivity in both the original and validation cohorts. Because counts were too low, roughly 18 rarely observed V segments, including chromosome 9 orphons, were left out of the earlier analysis of about 500 of the donors. Immune exposure information for the cohort was limited to CMV serostatus. The authors suggested that the approach could potentially be generalized to other disease states and immunological phenotypes. An earlier analysis of around 540 of the donors showed that most TCR beta V segments appeared in productive rearrangements either about 87% or about 30% of the time, which broadly matched IMGT annotations. According to a later genetic analysis, donors in an Asian-associated ancestry cluster had fewer N-insertions in productive TCRs than the approximately 650-donor mean. A group of highly shared sequence variants was considered likely to be a technical artifact of the sequencing pipeline. At a false discovery rate of 0.05, a later analysis linked 15,000 to 20,000 TCR beta sequences to specific HLA alleles. A further reported finding was that TCR beta sequences accurately predicted the HLA-A and HLA-B alleles for most subjects in the first cohort.

Recombination linked TRBV19 to TRBJ1-2; the central 7 bases match TRBD1. The sample consisted of PBMCs. This receptor was obtained from a woman in her thirties or forties in good health and CMV-seronegative. The DNA sequence is TGTGCCAGTAGTCCAACAGGGGTCTTCGCTAACTATGGCTACACCTTC. Translated, this is CASSPTGVFANYGYTF. Extended through the reference TRBV19 and TRBJ1-2 proteins, this CDR3 yields the full variable domain: DGGITQSPKYLFRKEGQNVTLSCEQNLNHDAMYWYRQDPGQGLRLIYYSQIVNDFQKGDIAEGYSVSREKKESFPLTVTSAQKNPTAFYLCASSPTGVFANYGYTFGSGTRLTVV.